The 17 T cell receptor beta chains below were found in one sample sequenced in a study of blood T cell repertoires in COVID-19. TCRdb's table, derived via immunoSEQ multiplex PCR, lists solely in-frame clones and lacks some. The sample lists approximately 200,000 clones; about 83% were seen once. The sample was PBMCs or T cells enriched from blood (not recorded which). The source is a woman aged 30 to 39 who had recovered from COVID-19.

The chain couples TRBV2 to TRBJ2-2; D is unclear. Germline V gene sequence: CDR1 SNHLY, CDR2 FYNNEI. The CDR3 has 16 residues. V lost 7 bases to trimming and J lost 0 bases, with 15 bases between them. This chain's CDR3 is CASKFEPQTNTGELFF. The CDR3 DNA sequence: TGTGCCAGCAAGTTTGAGCCGCAAACGAACACCGGGGAGCTGTTTTTT.

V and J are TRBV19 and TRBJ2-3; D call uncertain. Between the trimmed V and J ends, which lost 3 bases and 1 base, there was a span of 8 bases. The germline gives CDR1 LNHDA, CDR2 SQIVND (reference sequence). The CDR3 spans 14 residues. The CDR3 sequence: CASSMGWGTDTQYF. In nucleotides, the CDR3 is TGTGCCAGTAGTATGGGCTGGGGCACAGATACGCAGTATTTT.

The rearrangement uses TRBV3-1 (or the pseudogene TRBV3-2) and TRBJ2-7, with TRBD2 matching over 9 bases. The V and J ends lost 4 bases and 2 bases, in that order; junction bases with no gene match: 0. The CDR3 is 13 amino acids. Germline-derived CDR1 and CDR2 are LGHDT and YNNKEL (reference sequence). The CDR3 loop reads CASSLAGAYEQYF. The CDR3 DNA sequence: TGTGCCAGCAGCCTAGCGGGGGCCTACGAGCAGTACTTC.

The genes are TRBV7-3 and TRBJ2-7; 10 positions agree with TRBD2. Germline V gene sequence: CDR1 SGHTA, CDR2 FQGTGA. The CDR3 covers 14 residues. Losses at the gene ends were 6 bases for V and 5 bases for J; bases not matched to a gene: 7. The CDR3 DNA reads TGTGCCAGCAGGAATAGCGGGAGGAACCACGAGCAGTACTTC. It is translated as CASRNSGRNHEQYF.

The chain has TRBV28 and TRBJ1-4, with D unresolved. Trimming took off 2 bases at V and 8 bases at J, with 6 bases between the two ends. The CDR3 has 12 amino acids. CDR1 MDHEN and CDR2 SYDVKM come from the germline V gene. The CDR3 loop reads CASSLGREKLFF. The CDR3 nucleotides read TGTGCCAGCAGTTTAGGCAGAGAAAAACTGTTTTTT.

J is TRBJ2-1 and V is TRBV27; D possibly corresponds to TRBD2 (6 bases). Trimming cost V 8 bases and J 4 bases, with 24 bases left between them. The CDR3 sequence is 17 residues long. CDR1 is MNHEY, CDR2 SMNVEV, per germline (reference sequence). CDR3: CASGGSPPNTPYNEQFF. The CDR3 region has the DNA TGTGCCAGCGGGGGGTCACCCCCGAACACCCCTTACAATGAGCAGTTCTTC.

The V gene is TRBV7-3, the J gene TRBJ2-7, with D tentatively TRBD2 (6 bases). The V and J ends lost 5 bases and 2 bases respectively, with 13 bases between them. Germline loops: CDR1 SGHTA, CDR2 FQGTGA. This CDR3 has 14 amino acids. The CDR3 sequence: CASSVSGGAYEQYF. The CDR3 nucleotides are TGTGCCAGCAGCGTTAGCGGAGGGGCCTACGAGCAGTACTTC.

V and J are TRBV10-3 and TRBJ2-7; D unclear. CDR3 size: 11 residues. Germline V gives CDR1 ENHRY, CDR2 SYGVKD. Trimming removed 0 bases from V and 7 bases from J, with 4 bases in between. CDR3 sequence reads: CAISESSEQYF. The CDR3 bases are TGTGCCATCAGTGAGTCCTCGGAGCAGTACTTC.

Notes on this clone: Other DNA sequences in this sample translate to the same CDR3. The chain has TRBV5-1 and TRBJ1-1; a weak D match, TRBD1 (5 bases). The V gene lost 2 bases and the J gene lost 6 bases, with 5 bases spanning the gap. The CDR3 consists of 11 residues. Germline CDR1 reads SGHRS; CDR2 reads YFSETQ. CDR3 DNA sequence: TGCGCCAGCAGCTTAGGGGCTGAAGCTTTCTTT. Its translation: CASSLGAEAFF.

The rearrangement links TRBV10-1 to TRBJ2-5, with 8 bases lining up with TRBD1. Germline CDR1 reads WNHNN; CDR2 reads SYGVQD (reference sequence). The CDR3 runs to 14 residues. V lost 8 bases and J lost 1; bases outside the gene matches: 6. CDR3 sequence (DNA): TGCGCCAGCTTCGACAGGGGTCCCCAAGAGACCCAGTACTTC. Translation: CASFDRGPQETQYF.

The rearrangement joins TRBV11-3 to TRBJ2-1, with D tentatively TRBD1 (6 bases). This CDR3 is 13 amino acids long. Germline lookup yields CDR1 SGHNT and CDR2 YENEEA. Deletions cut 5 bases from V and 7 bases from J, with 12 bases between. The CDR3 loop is CASSIPQGNEQFF. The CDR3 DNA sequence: TGTGCCAGCAGCATTCCACAGGGTAATGAGCAGTTCTTC.

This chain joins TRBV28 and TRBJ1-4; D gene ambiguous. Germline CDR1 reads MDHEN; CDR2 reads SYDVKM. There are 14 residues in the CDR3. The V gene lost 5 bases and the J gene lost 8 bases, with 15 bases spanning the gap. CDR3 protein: CASSTRLGLEKLFF. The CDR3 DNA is TGTGCCAGCAGTACCCGGCTAGGCTTGGAAAAACTGTTTTTT. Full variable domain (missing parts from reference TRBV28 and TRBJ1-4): DVKVTQSSRYLVKRTGEKVFLECVQDMDHENMFWYRQDPGLGLRLIYFSYDVKMKEKGDIPEGYSVSREKKERFSLILESASTNQTSMYLCASSTRLGLEKLFFGSGTQLSVL.

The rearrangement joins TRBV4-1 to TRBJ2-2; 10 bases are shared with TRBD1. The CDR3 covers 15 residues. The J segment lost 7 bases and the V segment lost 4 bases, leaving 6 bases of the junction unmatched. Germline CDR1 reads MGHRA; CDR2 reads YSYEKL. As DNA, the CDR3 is TGCGCCAGCAGCCCAGGGACAGGGGAAATCGGGGAGCTGTTTTTT. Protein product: CASSPGTGEIGELFF.

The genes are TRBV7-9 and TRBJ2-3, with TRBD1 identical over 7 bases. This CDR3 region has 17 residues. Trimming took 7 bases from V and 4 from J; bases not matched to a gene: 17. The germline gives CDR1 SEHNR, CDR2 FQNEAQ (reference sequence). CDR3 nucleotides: TGTGCCAGCACCTTCAGGGGGACAAGGGACGGGGCAGATACGCAGTATTTT. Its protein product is CASTFRGTRDGADTQYF.

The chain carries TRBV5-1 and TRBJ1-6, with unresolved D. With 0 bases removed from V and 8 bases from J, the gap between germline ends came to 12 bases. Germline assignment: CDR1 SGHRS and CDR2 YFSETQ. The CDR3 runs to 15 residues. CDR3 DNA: TGCGCCAGCAGCTTGGTATACAGTTGGGATTCACCCCTCCACTTT. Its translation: CASSLVYSWDSPLHF.

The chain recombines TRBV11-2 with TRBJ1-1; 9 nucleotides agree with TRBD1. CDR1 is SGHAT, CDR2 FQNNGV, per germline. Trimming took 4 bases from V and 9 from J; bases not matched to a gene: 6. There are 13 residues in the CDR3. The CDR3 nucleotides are TGTGCCAGCAGCTCAGGACAGGGGCGGAAAGCTTTCTTT. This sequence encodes CASSSGQGRKAFF.

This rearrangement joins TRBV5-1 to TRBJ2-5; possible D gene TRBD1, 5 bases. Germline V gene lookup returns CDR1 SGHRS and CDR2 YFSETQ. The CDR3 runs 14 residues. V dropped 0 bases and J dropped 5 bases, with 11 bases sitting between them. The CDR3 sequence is CASSLAREKETQYF. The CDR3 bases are TGCGCCAGCAGCTTGGCCAGGGAAAAGGAGACCCAGTACTTC.